One sample yielded the 31 T cell receptor beta chains listed below, sequenced in a study of T cell changes during pregnancy in multiple sclerosis. Assay used: immunoSEQ multiplex PCR; TCRdb lists only in-frame clones, some missing. Altogether about 110,000 clones are present, 80% to 95% being singletons, with the ten largest covering 1.5% to 2%. The starting material was peripheral blood, obtained after pregnancy. These TCRs come from a female donor with multiple sclerosis, enrolled in a pregnancy study.

This sequence joins TRBV30 and TRBJ1-1; TRBD1 agrees at 7 bases. Trimming at V came to 5 bases and at J to 5 bases, leaving 11 bases not matched to a gene. This CDR3 has 14 amino acids. The germline V gene has CDR1 GTSNPN and CDR2 SVGIG (reference sequence). CDR3 nucleotide sequence: TGTGCCTGGGGGGGTGGGACAGCCGGTACTGAAGCTTTCTTT. Residues: CAWGGGTAGTEAFF.

The V call is TRBV2, the J call TRBJ2-7; the D is unclear. Trimming removed 2 bases at V and 4 bases at J, with 6 bases between. Germline CDR1 SNHLY, CDR2 FYNNEI. The CDR3 is 12 residues long. CDR3 region: CASSEMSYEQYF. The CDR3 nucleotides are TGTGCCAGCAGTGAAATGAGTTACGAGCAGTACTTC.

The chain is built from TRBV7-9 and TRBJ1-5; TRBD1 is a possible D gene (5 bases). Trimming stripped 6 bases from V and 4 bases from J, with 10 bases between. There are 13 residues in the CDR3. CDR1 and CDR2 (germline): SEHNR, FQNEAQ (reference sequence). The CDR3 is CASSGGGNQPQHF. CDR3 DNA: TGTGCCAGCAGTGGGGGGGGAAATCAGCCCCAGCATTTT.

The rearrangement uses TRBV27 and TRBJ2-7; tentative D call: TRBD1 (5 bases). This CDR3 comprises 13 residues. From germline, CDR1 is MNHEY and CDR2 SMNVEV (reference sequence). V was pared by 6 bases and J by 1 base, with 10 bases between. The CDR3 nucleotides read TGTGCCAGCAGAATGCAGGGTTCCTACGAGCAGTACTTC. Its translation: CASRMQGSYEQYF.

The chain links TRBV27 to TRBJ1-1; weak D call: TRBD1 (5 bases). CDR1 and CDR2 from the germline V gene are MNHEY and SMNVEV (reference sequence). The V end lost 6 bases, the J end lost 3 bases, and 17 bases lay between the germline ends. The CDR3 runs 15 residues. CDR3 coding DNA: TGTGCCAGCAGCGCGGTTGGGGCGGTCTACACTGAAGCTTTCTTT. Encoded protein: CASSAVGAVYTEAFF.

This clone was counted once. The chain carries TRBV4-1 and TRBJ1-4; maybe TRBD1 (6 bases). Germline V gene sequence: CDR1 MGHRA, CDR2 YSYEKL. Trimming pared 4 bases from V and 6 bases from J, leaving 9 bases between. The CDR3 consists of 13 residues. CDR3 DNA: TGCGCCAGCAGCCGCGCAGGGGATGAAAAACTGTTTTTT. It translates to CASSRAGDEKLFF.

This clone was detected once. The chain recombines TRBV7-8 with TRBJ2-1; 13 positions agree with TRBD2. V trimming: 2 bases; J trimming: 8 bases; junction bases outside the gene matches: 21. The CDR3 spans 21 residues. Germline values: CDR1 SGHVS, CDR2 FQNEAQ. The CDR3 bases are TGTGCCAGCAGCTTAAGGCCGGGGACTAGCGGGAACTTTTTATTTATTGATGAGCAGTTCTTC. Protein: CASSLRPGTSGNFLFIDEQFF.

The V and J genes are TRBV5-1 and TRBJ2-3, with 8 bases fitting TRBD1. This CDR3 comprises 18 residues. V was clipped by 1 base and J by 0 bases; unmatched bases: 10. CDR1 SGHRS and CDR2 YFSETQ come from the germline V gene. For the CDR3, the DNA is TGCGCCAGCAGCTTGCCCAACAGGGGGAGAGGGAGCACAGATACGCAGTATTTT. Translated: CASSLPNRGRGSTDTQYF. Full variable domain (remainder filled in from reference TRBV5-1 and TRBJ2-3): KAGVTQTPRYLIKTRGQQVTLSCSPISGHRSVSWYQQTPGQGLQFLFEYFSETQRNKGNFPGRFSGRQFSNSRSEMNVSTLELGDSALYLCASSLPNRGRGSTDTQYFGPGTRLTVL.

V and J are TRBV2 and TRBJ2-1; 9 bases fit TRBD2. Germline assignment: CDR1 SNHLY and CDR2 FYNNEI. Trimming removed 5 bases from V and 4 bases from J; junction bases left unmatched: 6. The CDR3 covers 15 residues. For the CDR3, the DNA is TGTGCCAGCAGTCCGACTAGCGGTAGTTACAATGAGCAGTTCTTC. Its protein is CASSPTSGSYNEQFF.

The rearrangement joins TRBV5-1 to TRBJ2-1, with D unclear. Trimming removed 3 bases from V and 0 bases from J, with 16 bases in between. CDR1 is SGHRS and CDR2 is YFSETQ in the germline V gene. The CDR3 has 17 amino acids. The CDR3 loop reads CASSSGRQQRSYNEQFF. CDR3 coding DNA: TGCGCCAGCAGCTCTGGCAGACAACAACGCTCCTACAATGAGCAGTTCTTC.

This chain uses TRBV6-8 with TRBJ1-4; 7 nucleotides match TRBD1. J gave up 8 bases and V 3 bases, and 15 bases lay outside the gene matches. The CDR3 runs to 17 residues. Germline V lookup: CDR1 MNHGY, CDR2 SAAAGT. CDR3 region: CASSYDRTGGKCEKLFF. In DNA, the CDR3 is TGTGCCAGCAGTTATGATCGGACAGGAGGGAAATGCGAAAAACTGTTTTTT.

This clone has just a few counts. This rearrangement joins TRBV18 to TRBJ2-7, with 7 bases fitting TRBD1. This CDR3 is built from 14 residues. CDR1 is KGHSH, CDR2 LQKENI, per germline. Trimming cost V 3 bases and J 3 bases; bases outside gene matches: 5. The CDR3 sequence is CASSPGRGIYEQYF. Here the CDR3 DNA reads TGTGCCAGCTCACCGGGCAGGGGGATCTACGAGCAGTACTTC. Drawing the rest from reference TRBV18 and TRBJ2-7, the complete variable domain is NAGVMQNPRHLVRRRGQEARLRCSPMKGHSHVYWYRQLPEEGLKFMVYLQKENIIDESGMPKERFSAEFPKEGPSILRIQQVVRGDSAAYFCASSPGRGIYEQYFGPGTRLTVT.

A note on this clone: At one boundary the junction diverges from the germline segment, which might be a read error. The J gene is TRBJ1-2, the V gene TRBV9, with D maybe TRBD1 (5 bases). The CDR3 length is 12 residues. Looked up from germline, CDR1 is SGDLS and CDR2 is YYNGEE. CDR3 protein: CASSVPTDVVSF. In nucleotides, the CDR3 is TGTGCCAGCAGCGTCCCGACAGATGTTGTGTCCTTC.

V and J are TRBV5-4 and TRBJ1-2; 8 bases match TRBD1. The V segment lost 0 bases and the J segment 6 bases; nucleotides outside the gene matches: 4. This CDR3 is built from 14 residues. Per the germline V gene, CDR1 is SGHNT and CDR2 is YYREEE (reference sequence). CDR3 sequence: CASSLAQGQDGYTF. CDR3 in DNA: TGTGCCAGCAGCTTGGCCCAGGGACAGGATGGCTACACCTTC.

This rearrangement joins TRBV11-3 to TRBJ2-5; 8 nucleotides agree with TRBD2. Looked up from germline, CDR1 is SGHNT and CDR2 is YENEEA. The CDR3 totals 15 residues. After removal of 0 bases from V and 4 bases from J, the junction contained 4 bases not matched to a gene. The DNA of the CDR3 is TGTGCCAGCAGCTTAGACGGGAGGGCTGGAGAGACCCAGTACTTC. Translation: CASSLDGRAGETQYF.

This chain connects TRBV19 to TRBJ1-5; D gene uncertain. The length of the CDR3 is 13 residues. The V end lost 6 bases, the J end lost 9 bases, and 15 bases lay between the germline ends. Germline lookup yields CDR1 LNHDA and CDR2 SQIVND (reference sequence). CDR3 bases: TGTGCCAGTAGCCCGGTTACGCCGGGGCCCCAGCATTTT. The encoded protein is CASSPVTPGPQHF.

The chain joins TRBV15 to TRBJ2-5, with D hard to call. Germline V gene sequence: CDR1 LNHNV, CDR2 YYDKDF (reference sequence). This CDR3 has 14 amino acids. V lost 1 base to trimming and J lost 1 base, with 7 bases between them. The CDR3 bases are TGTGCCACCAGCAGAGGCAGAACCCAAGAGACCCAGTACTTC. Residues: CATSRGRTQETQYF. The whole variable domain, filled in from reference TRBV15 and TRBJ2-5, reads DAMVIQNPRYQVTQFGKPVTLSCSQTLNHNVMYWYQQKSSQAPKLLFHYYDKDFNNEADTPDNFQSRRPNTSFCFLDIRSPGLGDTAMYLCATSRGRTQETQYFGPGTRLLVL.

CDR3 residues: CASSAWRHDYGYTF. The CDR3 coding sequence is TGTGCCAGCAGCGCCTGGAGGCACGACTATGGCTACACCTTC. The chain is built from TRBV5-4 and TRBJ1-2; no reliable D call. V lost 4 bases to trimming and J lost 3 bases, with 13 bases between them. This CDR3 region has 14 residues. Looked up from germline, CDR1 is SGHNT and CDR2 is YYREEE (reference sequence).

The rearrangement uses TRBV4-1 and TRBJ2-1, with D possibly TRBD1 on 6 matching bases. The germline CDR1 and CDR2 sequences are MGHRA and YSYEKL. V gave up 1 base and J gave up 5 bases, with 18 bases separating them. The CDR3 sequence is 17 residues long. CDR3 amino acids: CASSQGLIRDKDNEQFF. The CDR3 nucleotides are TGCGCCAGCAGCCAAGGGTTAATCCGGGACAAAGACAATGAGCAGTTCTTC.

The CDR3 coding sequence is TGCGCCAGCAGCTTGGCCCAGGTGATCACAGATACGCAGTATTTT. It translates to CASSLAQVITDTQYF. The chain joins TRBV5-1 to TRBJ2-3; D is uncertain. There are 15 residues in the CDR3. V lost 0 bases and J lost 2, with 10 bases in between. Germline V gene sequence: CDR1 SGHRS, CDR2 YFSETQ.

This chain uses TRBV5-1 with TRBJ2-2, with TRBD2 identical over 12 bases. This CDR3 is built from 19 residues. J gave up 0 bases and V 10 bases, and 16 bases lay outside the gene matches. In germline, CDR1 is SGHRS, CDR2 YFSETQ. CDR3 protein: CASRRLAGGPATNTGELFF. For the CDR3, the DNA is TGCGCCTCCCGTCGGCTAGCGGGAGGGCCCGCAACGAACACCGGGGAGCTGTTTTTT. Full variable domain (outside the CDR3, taken from reference TRBV5-1 and TRBJ2-2): KAGVTQTPRYLIKTRGQQVTLSCSPISGHRSVSWYQQTPGQGLQFLFEYFSETQRNKGNFPGRFSGRQFSNSRSEMNVSTLELGDSALYLCASRRLAGGPATNTGELFFGEGSRLTVL.

This clone was counted a single time. The chain uses TRBV9 and TRBJ1-4; D is uncertain. The CDR3 is 14 residues long. CDR1 is SGDLS, CDR2 YYNGEE, per germline. Trimming pared 4 bases from V and 2 bases from J, leaving 9 bases between. The CDR3, as DNA: TGTGCCAGCAGCCGTCTAATGACTAATGAAAAACTGTTTTTT. Its protein is CASSRLMTNEKLFF. Combining the CDR3 with reference TRBV9 and TRBJ1-4 gives the whole variable domain DSGVTQTPKHLITATGQRVTLRCSPRSGDLSVYWYQQSLDQGLQFLIQYYNGEERAKGNILERFSAQQFPDLHSELNLSSLELGDSALYFCASSRLMTNEKLFFGSGTQLSVL.

The gene calls are TRBV29-1 and TRBJ2-3; possibly TRBD2 for D (5 bases). The V end lost 5 bases, the J end lost 1 base, and 19 bases lay between the germline ends. The CDR3 covers 16 residues. The V gene's germline CDR1 is SQVTM and CDR2 ANQGSEA. This CDR3 reads CSVPHPGRWGTDTQYF. CDR3 DNA: TGCAGCGTTCCCCATCCGGGAAGGTGGGGCACAGATACGCAGTATTTT.

This clone appeared a few times. The chain joins TRBV5-1 to TRBJ1-1; D is ambiguous. Germline values: CDR1 SGHRS, CDR2 YFSETQ. Trimming pared 2 bases from V and 1 base from J, leaving 6 bases between. This CDR3 contains 13 residues. The CDR3 nucleotides are TGCGCCAGCAGCTTCGGGAGGAACACTGAAGCTTTCTTT. It translates to CASSFGRNTEAFF.

The rearrangement links TRBV7-9 to TRBJ1-6; TRBD1 might be the D (5 bases). V shed 1 base and J shed 10 bases, with 5 bases lying between them. Germline V gene lookup returns CDR1 SEHNR and CDR2 FQNEAQ (reference sequence). The CDR3 is 12 residues long. The CDR3 DNA follows: TGTGCCAGCAGCTTAGAGGGGTCACCCCTCCACTTT. Its translation: CASSLEGSPLHF.

This chain uses TRBV27 with TRBJ2-4; no firm D call. The CDR3 runs to 15 residues. Per the germline V gene, CDR1 is MNHEY and CDR2 is SMNVEV (reference sequence). Trimming removed 1 base at V and 1 base at J, with 8 bases between. For the CDR3, the DNA is TGTGCCAGCAGTTTATGGGCCTGGGCCAAAAACATTCAGTACTTC. Translating it yields CASSLWAWAKNIQYF.

The rearrangement links TRBV2 to TRBJ1-5; maybe TRBD1 (5 bases). CDR3 length equals 15 residues. Trimming cost V 2 bases and J 4 bases, with 12 bases left between them. CDR1 is SNHLY, CDR2 FYNNEI, per germline. CDR3 loop: CASSERGAGNQPQHF. CDR3 bases: TGTGCCAGCAGTGAACGTGGGGCCGGGAATCAGCCCCAGCATTTT.

This clone was seen more than once but under ten times. The chain links TRBV16 to TRBJ1-1; D is undetermined. The CDR3 has 15 amino acids. The ends were cut back, 3 bases at V and 8 bases at J, with 19 bases in the middle. The germline V gene encodes CDR1 KGHSY and CDR2 FQNENV. The CDR3 loop reads CASSQEAAGSREAFF. In nucleotides, the CDR3 is TGTGCCAGCAGCCAGGAGGCGGCAGGATCACGAGAAGCTTTCTTT. Using reference TRBV16 and TRBJ1-1 for the parts outside the CDR3, the full variable domain is GEEVAQTPKHLVRGEGQKAKLYCAPIKGHSYVFWYQQVLKNEFKFLISFQNENVFDETGMPKERFSAKCLPNSPCSLEIQATKLEDSAVYFCASSQEAAGSREAFFGQGTRLTVV.

The chain employs TRBV13 and TRBJ1-1; D ambiguous. V dropped 5 bases and J dropped 1 base, with 20 bases sitting between them. The germline V gene has CDR1 PRHDT and CDR2 FYEKMQ (reference sequence). The CDR3 is made up of 17 amino acids. The CDR3 spells CASSTPGGFQGNTEAFF. The CDR3 DNA follows: TGTGCCAGCAGCACCCCCGGAGGATTCCAAGGGAACACTGAAGCTTTCTTT.

The rearrangement joins TRBV11-3 to TRBJ1-1, with 7 positions matching TRBD1. The V gene's germline CDR1 is SGHNT and CDR2 YENEEA. V lost 5 bases and J lost 4; bases outside the gene matches: 7. This CDR3 comprises 14 residues. The CDR3 reads CASSLGQESTEAFF. The CDR3 coding sequence is TGTGCCAGCAGCCTCGGACAGGAATCCACTGAAGCTTTCTTT.

V gene TRBV6-4 combines with J gene TRBJ2-7; weak D call: TRBD1 (6 bases). V shed 3 bases and J shed 3 bases, with 9 bases lying between them. The CDR3 is 13 residues long. Germline lookup yields CDR1 MRHNA and CDR2 SNTAGT. The CDR3 loop is CASSEIGGYEQYF. DNA for the CDR3: TGTGCCAGCAGTGAGATAGGGGGCTACGAGCAGTACTTC.